The 20 T cell receptor beta chains presented below share a single source sample, sequenced in a study of cytomegalovirus exposure and HLA in healthy donors. The PCR contained 60 Vbeta and 13 Jbeta primers. Clones were read by immunoSEQ multiplex PCR, and TCRdb kept only the in-frame ones, dropping some. The repertoire holds nearly 110,000 clones, more than 60% seen once, with 2.5% in the top ten. Sequencing was carried out using PBMCs. These receptors all come from a man aged 40-50 years in good health and CMV-seronegative.

The chain employs TRBV5-8 and TRBJ2-5, with 13 bases identical to TRBD2. Germline V gene data show CDR1 as SGHTS and CDR2 as YDEGEE. The CDR3 extends over 17 amino acids. V trimming: 7 bases; J trimming: 1 base; junction bases outside the gene matches: 10. This CDR3 is CASGPGLAGIPQETQYF. CDR3 DNA: TGTGCCAGCGGGCCGGGACTAGCGGGGATCCCCCAAGAGACCCAGTACTTC.

In this sample, this clone turned up a few times. The V gene is TRBV18, the J gene TRBJ2-7, with 7 positions matching TRBD1. The CDR3 spans 14 residues. V was pared by 2 bases and J by 6 bases, with 7 bases of the junction left unmatched. The germline V gene has CDR1 KGHSH and CDR2 LQKENI. The CDR3 bases are TGTGCCAGCTCACCATTAACAGGGGAAGCCGAGCAGTACTTC. This encodes CASSPLTGEAEQYF.

The chain recombines TRBV13 with TRBJ2-7, with a tentative D call TRBD1 (6 bases). CDR3 length: 13 residues. Germline CDR1 PRHDT, CDR2 FYEKMQ (reference sequence). V was pared by 7 bases and J by 1 base, with 11 bases between. CDR3 in DNA: TGTGCCAGCAACAGGGATCGGTCCTACGAGCAGTACTTC. Translation gives CASNRDRSYEQYF. Together with reference TRBV13 and TRBJ2-7, the CDR3 gives the full variable domain: AAGVIQSPRHLIKEKRETATLKCYPIPRHDTVYWYQQGPGQDPQFLISFYEKMQSDKGSIPDRFSAQQFSDYHSELNMSSLELGDSALYFCASNRDRSYEQYFGPGTRLTVT.

The chain has TRBV2 and TRBJ2-7; 7 nucleotides agree with TRBD2. The CDR3 runs to 15 residues. CDR1 is SNHLY and CDR2 is FYNNEI in the germline V gene. Losses at the gene ends were 3 bases for V and 7 bases for J; bases not matched to a gene: 12. This CDR3 reads CASSEALAAPGEQYF. The DNA of the CDR3 is TGTGCCAGCAGTGAGGCGCTAGCGGCACCCGGTGAGCAGTACTTC.

The chain uses TRBV7-9 and TRBJ1-2, with D maybe TRBD1 (6 bases). The length of the CDR3 is 13 residues. Germline lookup yields CDR1 SEHNR and CDR2 FQNEAQ (reference sequence). With 0 bases removed from V and 8 bases from J, the gap between germline ends came to 10 bases. CDR3 nucleotide sequence: TGTGCCAGCAGCTTAGCGACAGGACGGGGCTACACCTTC. Residues: CASSLATGRGYTF.

The chain uses TRBV4-2 and TRBJ2-1, with TRBD2 matching over 13 bases. CDR3 length: 17 residues. Germline lookup yields CDR1 LGHNA and CDR2 YNFKEQ. V shed 4 bases, J shed 4 bases, and the junction held 7 bases outside the gene matches. CDR3 DNA sequence: TGTGCCAGCAGCCTCCTCGGACTAGCGGGGGAGTACAATGAGCAGTTCTTC. It is translated as CASSLLGLAGEYNEQFF.

This chain links TRBV18 with TRBJ2-1; 11 bases are shared with TRBD2. In germline, CDR1 is KGHSH, CDR2 LQKENI. The CDR3 is 16 residues long. Losses at the gene ends were 4 bases for V and 8 bases for J; bases not matched to a gene: 10. The CDR3 DNA is TGTGCCAGCTCACTGAGCTCGGGACTAGCGGTCTATGAGCAGTTCTTC. The encoded protein is CASSLSSGLAVYEQFF.

V and J are TRBV7-9 and TRBJ1-6; D uncertain. The CDR3 length is 13 residues. Germline values: CDR1 SEHNR, CDR2 FQNEAQ (reference sequence). V was shortened by 3 bases and J by 7 bases, with 7 bases between the two germline ends. CDR3 nucleotide sequence: TGTGCCAGCAGCTTCCAAGCGAATTCACCCCTCCACTTT. It translates to CASSFQANSPLHF.

This clone has just a few counts. V and J are TRBV27 and TRBJ2-2; the D is unclear. Trimming removed 6 bases from V and 2 bases from J, with 4 bases in between. The CDR3 is 12 amino acids. Per the germline V gene, CDR1 is MNHEY and CDR2 is SMNVEV (reference sequence). The CDR3 region is CASSYNTGELFF. For the CDR3, the DNA is TGTGCCAGCAGCTACAACACCGGGGAGCTGTTTTTT.

The sample holds a few counts of this clone. The gene calls are TRBV9 and TRBJ1-2, with TRBD1 as a possible D gene (6 bases). The CDR3 has 17 residues. Deletions cut 4 bases from V and 7 bases from J, with 26 bases between. Germline V gene data show CDR1 as SGDLS and CDR2 as YYNGEE. This chain's CDR3 is CASSSRSTGRVMSGYTF. As DNA, the CDR3 is TGTGCCAGCAGCTCTCGGTCGACAGGCCGTGTGATGAGTGGCTACACCTTC.

This chain's CDR3 is CASSGRTGGYGYTF. Here the CDR3 DNA reads TGTGCCAGCAGTGGAAGGACAGGGGGCTATGGCTACACCTTC. The chain combines TRBV6-5 with TRBJ1-2, with 10 bases identical to TRBD1. Germline trimming cut 5 bases from V and 4 bases from J; bases unmatched to any gene: 4. The CDR3 contains 14 residues. Germline CDR1 is MNHEY and CDR2 is SVGAGI.

The V call is TRBV18, the J call TRBJ1-3; no definite D call. In germline, CDR1 is KGHSH, CDR2 LQKENI. This CDR3 region has 17 residues. Trimming took 0 bases from V and 0 from J, leaving 12 bases between them. In DNA form, the CDR3 reads TGTGCCAGCTCACCACCCTTTGGATCGGGCTCTGGAAACACCATATATTTT. Translated: CASSPPFGSGSGNTIYF.

The V and J genes are TRBV6-1 and TRBJ2-7; TRBD2 matches at 12 bases. Trimming removed 4 bases from V and 3 bases from J; junction bases left unmatched: 7. CDR3 length: 16 residues. Germline V gene data show CDR1 as MNHNS and CDR2 as SASEGT. In DNA, the CDR3 is TGTGCCAGCAGTGCTAGCGGGGGGGCCCTCCACTACGAGCAGTACTTC. This sequence encodes CASSASGGALHYEQYF.

This rearrangement joins TRBV29-1 to TRBJ1-1, with D uncertain. Between the trimmed V and J ends, which lost 5 bases and 4 bases, there was a span of 14 bases. Germline CDR1 SQVTM, CDR2 ANQGSEA. CDR3 length: 13 amino acids. The CDR3: CSVLRTEGTEAFF. The CDR3 coding sequence is TGCAGCGTTCTACGGACGGAGGGCACTGAAGCTTTCTTT.

The gene calls are TRBV9 and TRBJ2-1, with 8 positions matching TRBD2. Germline V lookup: CDR1 SGDLS, CDR2 YYNGEE. The junction had 6 bases not matched to a gene; V was cut back by 0 bases and J by 7 bases. CDR3 length: 15 amino acids. The CDR3 protein is CASSVGGGGWNEQFF. CDR3 DNA: TGTGCCAGCAGCGTAGGCGGCGGGGGGTGGAATGAGCAGTTCTTC.

The V and J genes are TRBV12-5 and TRBJ1-2; possibly TRBD1 for D (6 bases). Trimming removed 6 bases from V and 3 bases from J, with 20 bases in between. This CDR3 spans 16 amino acids. The germline V gene has CDR1 LGHNT and CDR2 FRNRAP. DNA for the CDR3: TGTGCTAGTGGGGCCCCAACAGGGCCTCTATACTATGGCTACACCTTC. Protein product: CASGAPTGPLYYGYTF.

The chain employs TRBV7-2 and TRBJ2-5; 12 bases map to TRBD2. V shed 2 bases, J shed 4 bases, and the junction held 8 bases outside the gene matches. The germline V gene encodes CDR1 SGHTA and CDR2 FQGNSA. The CDR3 sequence is 17 residues long. The CDR3 region has the DNA TGTGCCAGCAGCTTAAGGGCTAGCGGGGGGGCAGGAGAGACCCAGTACTTC. Amino acids: CASSLRASGGAGETQYF. Variable domain in full (rest from reference TRBV7-2 and TRBJ2-5): GAGVSQSPSNKVTEKGKDVELRCDPISGHTALYWYRQSLGQGLEFLIYFQGNSAPDKSGLPSDRFSAERTGGSVSTLTIQRTQQEDSAVYLCASSLRASGGAGETQYFGPGTRLLVL.

This sequence joins TRBV18 and TRBJ1-1, with 7 positions matching TRBD1. Germline V gene data show CDR1 as KGHSH and CDR2 as LQKENI. J gave up 5 bases and V 3 bases, and 3 bases lay outside the gene matches. The CDR3 has 13 residues. CDR3: CASSPLQGTEAFF. In DNA form, the CDR3 reads TGTGCCAGCTCACCCCTACAGGGGACTGAAGCTTTCTTT.

The chain employs TRBV9 and TRBJ1-2, with a tentative D call TRBD1 (6 bases). V was clipped by 2 bases and J by 4 bases, with 9 bases between them. CDR3 length: 13 amino acids. The germline V gene encodes CDR1 SGDLS and CDR2 YYNGEE. The CDR3 sequence is CASSVEGVYGYTF. The CDR3 nucleotides read TGTGCCAGCAGCGTCGAGGGGGTCTATGGCTACACCTTC. Complete variable domain (other parts from reference TRBV9 and TRBJ1-2): DSGVTQTPKHLITATGQRVTLRCSPRSGDLSVYWYQQSLDQGLQFLIQYYNGEERAKGNILERFSAQQFPDLHSELNLSSLELGDSALYFCASSVEGVYGYTFGSGTRLTVV.

This clone has just one count. The CDR3 loop reads CASSYIQGGQPQHF. DNA of the CDR3: TGTGCCAGCAGTTACATCCAAGGCGGTCAGCCCCAGCATTTT. V usage is TRBV6-5 and J usage is TRBJ1-5, with D uncertain. The CDR3 totals 14 residues. V lost 2 bases, J lost 6 bases, and 11 bases lay in between. The germline CDR1 and CDR2 sequences are MNHEY and SVGAGI.